One sample yielded the 5 T cell receptor beta chains listed below, sequenced in a study of memory CD4+ T cells and cytomegalovirus serostatus. Profiling relied on immunoSEQ multiplex PCR, and the TCRdb table lists in-frame clones only, not all of them. The sample yields tens of thousands of clones, more than 75% seen once. Single viable CD3+CD4+CD8-CD45RO+ cells were sorted as the memory CD4+ T cells. Sequencing was carried out using memory CD4+ T cells from blood. The receptor set was obtained from an adult in good health and CMV-seropositive.

The chain has TRBV6-1 and TRBJ2-2; TRBD1 agrees at 7 bases. The germline V gene encodes CDR1 MNHNS and CDR2 SASEGT. This CDR3 contains 13 residues. V dropped 7 bases and J dropped 6; count of bases not matched to a gene: 5. CDR3 loop: CASTWGQPGELFF. Here the CDR3 DNA reads TGTGCCAGCACGTGGGGACAGCCCGGGGAGCTGTTTTTT.

V is TRBV5-6 and J is TRBJ1-3; D gene unclear. The CDR3 is made up of 14 amino acids. The V end lost 0 bases, the J end lost 1 base, and 5 bases lay between the germline ends. CDR1 SGHDT and CDR2 YYEEEE come from the germline V gene. The CDR3 loop is CASSLVQSGNTIYF. CDR3 sequence (DNA): TGTGCCAGCAGCTTGGTCCAGTCTGGAAACACCATATATTTT.

This clone was observed a handful of times. The chain's CDR3 is CSVEPAGSQETQYF. CDR3 nucleotides: TGCAGCGTTGAACCAGCGGGTTCCCAAGAGACCCAGTACTTC. The chain carries TRBV29-1 and TRBJ2-5, with TRBD2 as a possible D gene (6 bases). Germline-derived CDR1 and CDR2 are SQVTM and ANQGSEA. This CDR3 contains 14 residues. Trimming took 2 bases from V and 1 from J, leaving 11 bases between them. Together with reference TRBV29-1 and TRBJ2-5, the CDR3 gives the full variable domain: SAVISQKPSRDICQRGTSLTIQCQVDSQVTMMFWYRQQPGQSLTLIATANQGSEATYESGFVIDKFPISRPNLTFSTLTVSNMSPEDSSIYLCSVEPAGSQETQYFGPGTRLLVL.

This clone was counted a single time. This chain connects TRBV7-2 to TRBJ2-1; 8 bases are a match to TRBD1. With 4 bases clipped from V and 6 bases from J, the junction kept 11 bases outside the gene matches. Germline V gene sequence: CDR1 SGHTA, CDR2 FQGNSA. The CDR3 consists of 16 residues. The CDR3 sequence: CASSYYTGQGTNEQFF. CDR3 coding DNA: TGTGCCAGCAGCTACTACACCGGACAGGGTACCAATGAGCAGTTCTTC.

The rearrangement joins TRBV30 to TRBJ1-2, with TRBD1 matching 7 bases. The CDR3 runs 16 residues. The ends lost 3 bases at V and 4 bases at J; junction bases unmatched: 14. Germline assignment: CDR1 GTSNPN and CDR2 SVGIG (reference sequence). The CDR3 here is CAWSWWTGLILYGYTF. CDR3 DNA: TGTGCCTGGAGCTGGTGGACAGGCCTAATTCTCTATGGCTACACCTTC. The complete variable domain, with remaining parts taken from reference TRBV30 and TRBJ1-2, reads SQTIHQWPATLVQPVGSPLSLECTVEGTSNPNLYWYRQAAGRGLQLLFYSVGIGQISSEVPQNLSASRPQDRQFILSSKKLLLSDSGFYLCAWSWWTGLILYGYTFGSGTRLTVV.